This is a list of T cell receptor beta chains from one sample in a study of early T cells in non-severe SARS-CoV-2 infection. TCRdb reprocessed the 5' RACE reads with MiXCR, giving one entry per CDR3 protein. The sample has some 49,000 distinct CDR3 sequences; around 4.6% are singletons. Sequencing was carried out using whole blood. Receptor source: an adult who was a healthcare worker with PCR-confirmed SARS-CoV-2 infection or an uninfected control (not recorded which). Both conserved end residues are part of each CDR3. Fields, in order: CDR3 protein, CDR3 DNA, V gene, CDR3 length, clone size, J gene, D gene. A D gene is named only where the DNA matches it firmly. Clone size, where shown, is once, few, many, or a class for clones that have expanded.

cdr3_aa: CATSRFTGRIDTGELFF
cdr3_nt: TGTGCCACCAGCAGGTTTACAGGGAGGATCGACACCGGGGAGCTGTTTTTT
v_call: TRBV15
cdr3_length: 17
clone_size: .
j_call: TRBJ2-2
d_call: .

cdr3_aa: CATSGMAGGYNEQFF
cdr3_nt: TGTGCCACCAGCGGCATGGCGGGGGGTTACAATGAGCAGTTCTTC
v_call: TRBV15
cdr3_length: 15
clone_size: many
j_call: TRBJ2-1
d_call: TRBD2

cdr3_aa: CASSSGGAGTDTQYF
cdr3_nt: TGTGCCAGTAGTAGTGGGGGGGCCGGCACAGATACGCAGTATTTT
v_call: TRBV19
cdr3_length: 15
clone_size: many
j_call: TRBJ2-3
d_call: .

cdr3_aa: CSARDPGGADEAFF
cdr3_nt: TGCAGTGCTAGAGATCCCGGGGGCGCGGATGAAGCTTTCTTT
v_call: TRBV20-1
cdr3_length: 14
clone_size: many
j_call: TRBJ1-1
d_call: .

cdr3_aa: CATLKRGDTEAFF
cdr3_nt: TGTGCCACTTTGAAACGGGGGGACACTGAAGCTTTCTTT
v_call: TRBV12-3/TRBV12-4
cdr3_length: 13
clone_size: many
j_call: TRBJ1-1
d_call: .

cdr3_aa: CASSPGDKNTEAFF
cdr3_nt: TGCGCCAGCAGCCCAGGGGACAAGAACACTGAAGCTTTCTTT
v_call: TRBV5-1
cdr3_length: 14
clone_size: many
j_call: TRBJ1-1
d_call: .

cdr3_aa: CSAGLGASGIKNEQFF
cdr3_nt: TGCAGTGCTGGGCTTGGTGCGAGCGGGATAAAGAATGAGCAGTTCTTC
v_call: TRBV20-1
cdr3_length: 16
clone_size: many
j_call: TRBJ2-1
d_call: TRBD2

cdr3_aa: CAISRDRESEQYF
cdr3_nt: TGTGCCATCAGCAGGGACAGGGAAAGCGAGCAGTACTTC
v_call: TRBV10-3
cdr3_length: 13
clone_size: .
j_call: TRBJ2-7
d_call: TRBD1

cdr3_aa: CAISDPTSGRTDTQYF
cdr3_nt: TGTGCCATCAGTGACCCGACTAGCGGGAGAACAGATACGCAGTATTTT
v_call: TRBV10-3
cdr3_length: 16
clone_size: many
j_call: TRBJ2-3
d_call: TRBD2

cdr3_aa: CASSYSLAENIQYF
cdr3_nt: TGTGCCAGCAGTTACTCGTTAGCGGAAAACATTCAGTACTTC
v_call: TRBV6-5
cdr3_length: 14
clone_size: many
j_call: TRBJ2-4
d_call: .